A selection of T cell receptor beta chains follows, all from one sample in a study of CD4 T cells in relation to SARS-CoV-2 and coronaviruses. No cognate antigen is known for these TCRs. Repertoires were generated with immunoSEQ multiplex PCR, while TCRdb's copy carries only in-frame clones and drops some. The sample consists of 20,000 or so clones, 70% to 90% of them appearing once. The sequenced sample consisted of CD4+ T cells from PBMCs, cultured in vitro. Receptor source: a human donor in good health. CDR3s include the opening cysteine and the closing phenylalanine or tryptophan. A D gene is named only where the DNA matches it firmly. Clone size is shown for a subset of rows, as once, few, many or a class of expanded clone.

abundance,d_gene,j_gene,v_gene,CDR3aa,CDR3nt
-,TRBD1,TRBJ1-2,TRBV19,CASSSRDSRMLGYTF,TGTGCCAGTAGTAGTAGGGACAGTCGTATGTTGGGCTACACCTTC
once,TRBD1,TRBJ1-1,TRBV7-2,CASSPGDRVLSEAFF,TGTGCCAGCAGCCCCGGGGACAGGGTATTGTCTGAAGCTTTCTTT
few,-,TRBJ1-4,TRBV19,CASSNSGGRGLNEKLFF,TGTGCCAGTAGTAATTCCGGTGGCAGGGGACTTAATGAAAAACTGTTTTTT
few,TRBD1,TRBJ1-4,TRBV3-1/TRBV3-2,CASSQYGQGRTNEKLFF,TGTGCCAGCAGCCAATACGGACAGGGGCGGACTAATGAAAAACTGTTTTTT
-,TRBD1,TRBJ1-5,TRBV28,CATRGGSQPQHF,TGTGCCACTCGAGGGGGCAGTCAGCCCCAGCATTTT
-,-,TRBJ2-3,TRBV4-1,CASSLRQASTDTQYF,TGCGCCAGCAGCCTTAGACAGGCTAGCACAGATACGCAGTATTTT
-,-,TRBJ1-6,TRBV9,CASSEGGTNSPLHF,TGTGCCAGCAGCGAAGGAGGGACTAATTCACCCCTCCACTTT
once,TRBD1,TRBJ1-4,TRBV29-1,CSVEGGQGPEKLFF,TGCAGCGTTGAAGGGGGACAGGGCCCTGAAAAACTGTTTTTT
-,-,TRBJ1-5,TRBV6-2/TRBV6-3,CASSPRQATEQPQHF,TGTGCCAGCAGCCCTAGACAGGCTACGGAGCAGCCCCAGCATTTT
-,TRBD1,TRBJ1-6,TRBV9,CASSDRGTLNSPLHF,TGTGCCAGCAGCGACAGGGGAACCTTGAATTCACCCCTCCACTTT
-,-,TRBJ2-7,TRBV4-3,CASSQVPIGTRPYEQYF,TGCGCCAGCAGCCAAGTACCGATAGGGACTCGCCCCTACGAGCAGTACTTC
-,TRBD1,TRBJ1-1,TRBV7-2,CASRQQGWEAFF,TGTGCCAGCAGACAACAGGGGTGGGAAGCTTTCTTT